This T cell receptor (beta chain) was profiled in a study of T cell responses to AZD1222 COVID-19 vaccine. Background on the study: Second doses that came at about 4 or about 12 weeks were put together.

V lost 5 bases, J lost 8 bases, and 12 bases lay in between. The CDR3 contains 12 residues. Looked up from germline, CDR1 is GTSNPN and CDR2 is SVGIG (reference sequence). Study-wide findings and caveats: Researchers took repertoire samples only after the peak T cell response had come.

Comments on this clone: What it binds is unknown.

Assay used: immunoSEQ multiplex PCR; TCRdb lists only in-frame clones, some missing. The repertoire consists of 150,000 to 200,000 clones, with 94% occurring once and the leading ten covering about 9%. This clonotype originated in an adult in good health. The input for sequencing was peripheral blood, taken on day 0 of AZD1222 vaccination. This chain connects TRBV30 to TRBJ1-4; possibly TRBD1 for D (6 bases). The CDR3 loop reads CAWGPGGEKLFF. As DNA, the CDR3 is TGTGCCTGGGGACCTGGGGGCGAAAAACTGTTTTTT.